A single sample is the source of the 30 T cell receptor beta chains below, sequenced in a study of cytomegalovirus exposure and HLA in healthy donors. Primers included in the PCR were 60 Vbeta and 13 Jbeta primers. Generated by immunoSEQ multiplex PCR, the TCRdb table keeps only in-frame clones and is missing some. This sample yields about 130,000 clones, of which over 70% are seen a single time; approximately 1.5% belongs to the top ten. The sample comprised PBMCs. These receptors were taken from a woman aged 35 to 49 in good health and CMV-seronegative.

The chain combines TRBV6-5 with TRBJ2-2; maybe TRBD1 (5 bases). This CDR3 is 14 amino acids long. Germline lookup yields CDR1 MNHEY and CDR2 SVGAGI. The germline V and J ends were trimmed by 6 bases and 3 bases, with 11 bases remaining between them. Written as DNA, the CDR3 is TGTGCCAGCAGCCGCGACAGATACACCGGGGAGCTGTTTTTT. It yields the protein CASSRDRYTGELFF.

The V and J genes are TRBV29-1 and TRBJ1-1; D not resolved. Germline V gene lookup returns CDR1 SQVTM and CDR2 ANQGSEA. This CDR3 has 13 amino acids. Trimming shortened V by 7 bases and J by 0 bases, and 12 bases separated the two germline ends. CDR3 bases: TGCAGCGGAAAGTGGCCGATGAACACTGAAGCTTTCTTT. Translating gives CSGKWPMNTEAFF.

The chain joins TRBV6-1 to TRBJ2-5; D perhaps matches TRBD2 (6 bases). The DNA end is a closer match to TRBJ2-7, so the J assignment may be wrong. The CDR3 contains 12 residues. Germline lookup yields CDR1 MNHNS and CDR2 SASEGT. CDR3: CTSEEGEYEQYF. The CDR3 nucleotides are TGTACCTCAGAGGAGGGAGAGTACGAGCAGTACTTC.

The CDR3 nucleotides are TGTGCCAGCAGCCGCCCTGGATCGGGCACCGGGGAGCTGTTTTTT. Protein product: CASSRPGSGTGELFF. The rearrangement joins TRBV6-5 to TRBJ2-2; no reliable D call. The CDR3 loop spans 15 amino acids. Germline V gene lookup returns CDR1 MNHEY and CDR2 SVGAGI. V was clipped by 6 bases and J by 4 bases, with 15 bases between them.

V gene TRBV6-5 combines with J gene TRBJ2-7; 7 bases are a match to TRBD2. The CDR3 has 15 residues. Germline trimming cut 5 bases from V and 2 bases from J; bases unmatched to any gene: 9. CDR1 and CDR2 (germline): MNHEY, SVGAGI. The CDR3 here is CASSPRGERAYEQYF. CDR3 DNA: TGTGCCAGCAGTCCCCGGGGGGAAAGGGCCTACGAGCAGTACTTC.

The table lists this clone with a count of one. The chain joins TRBV15 to TRBJ1-4; no firm D call. CDR1 is LNHNV and CDR2 is YYDKDF in the germline V gene (reference sequence). Trimming cost V 0 bases and J 8 bases, with 13 bases left between them. The CDR3 covers 15 residues. This CDR3 reads CATSRDGFGGEKLFF. The CDR3 DNA sequence: TGTGCCACCAGCAGAGATGGCTTTGGAGGGGAAAAACTGTTTTTT.

V gene TRBV29-1 combines with J gene TRBJ2-5; D remains ambiguous. V shed 1 base and J shed 1 base, with 13 bases lying between them. CDR1 is SQVTM and CDR2 is ANQGSEA in the germline V gene. The CDR3 covers 15 residues. The CDR3 sequence: CSVEGGRQFQETQYF. CDR3 in DNA: TGCAGCGTTGAAGGCGGTAGGCAGTTCCAAGAGACCCAGTACTTC.

This clone appeared a single time. The rearrangement uses TRBV27 and TRBJ1-5, with D tentatively TRBD1 (5 bases). CDR1 is MNHEY, CDR2 SMNVEV, per germline (reference sequence). V was pared by 6 bases and J by 6 bases, with 18 bases between. The CDR3 contains 15 residues. The CDR3 DNA reads as TGTGCCAGCAGACCTACAGGCAACGTGCTTCAGCCCCAGCATTTT. Translated: CASRPTGNVLQPQHF.

This clone turned up a few times. One end of the junction is discordant with germline, which a read error may explain. V gene TRBV6-5 combines with J gene TRBJ2-3; 15 bases match TRBD2. Germline values: CDR1 MNHEY, CDR2 SVGAGI. The length of the CDR3 is 12 residues. The CDR3 nucleotides are TGTGCCAGCAGTGGGACTAGCGGGGGGATAGATTTT. Amino acid sequence: CASSGTSGGIDF.

V gene TRBV4-1 combines with J gene TRBJ2-7; D possibly corresponds to TRBD2 (6 bases). The V gene lost 1 base and the J gene lost 5 bases, with 15 bases spanning the gap. Germline lookup yields CDR1 MGHRA and CDR2 YSYEKL. This CDR3 spans 15 amino acids. The CDR3 sequence is CASSQARVSGDEQYF. In DNA form, the CDR3 reads TGCGCCAGCAGCCAAGCTCGGGTTTCGGGGGACGAGCAGTACTTC.

The CDR3 spells CAISDEGAPGYGYTF. DNA for the CDR3: TGTGCCATCAGTGACGAGGGGGCGCCCGGCTATGGCTACACCTTC. V is TRBV10-3 and J is TRBJ1-2; 7 bases are a match to TRBD1. The CDR3 loop spans 15 amino acids. Germline V CDR1 and CDR2: ENHRY, SYGVKD. Trimming cost V 3 bases and J 4 bases; bases outside gene matches: 8.

Only one count was recorded for this clone. V usage is TRBV4-1 and J usage is TRBJ1-1; 7 bases match TRBD1. This CDR3 has 17 residues. J lost 6 bases, V lost 2 bases, and 15 bases had no gene match. The germline gives CDR1 MGHRA, CDR2 YSYEKL. Here the CDR3 reads CASSQSLYRQGSAEAFF. The CDR3 nucleotides are TGCGCCAGCAGCCAATCCCTCTATAGACAGGGAAGCGCTGAAGCTTTCTTT.

The genes are TRBV6-6 and TRBJ1-1, with a tentative D call TRBD1 (5 bases). Per germline, CDR1 MNHNY and CDR2 SVGAGI (reference sequence). V lost 10 bases and J lost 3, with 21 bases in between. The CDR3 has 15 amino acids. As DNA, the CDR3 is TGTGCCACCAAGGATCGGGGGGGACGGGACACTGAAGCTTTCTTT. Encoded protein: CATKDRGGRDTEAFF.

The chain is built from TRBV7-9 and TRBJ1-1, with a tentative D call TRBD1 (5 bases). Germline CDR1 is SEHNR and CDR2 is FQNEAQ (reference sequence). V lost 5 bases and J lost 1, with 11 bases in between. There are 14 residues in the CDR3. The CDR3 bases are TGTGCCAGCAGCGTCTGGGGCTCGAACACTGAAGCTTTCTTT. Residues: CASSVWGSNTEAFF.

In this sample, this clone turned up a few times. This CDR3 is also generated by other DNA sequences in the sample. The chain links TRBV6-1 to TRBJ1-1; TRBD1 matches at 7 bases. The J segment lost 0 bases and the V segment lost 6 bases, leaving 1 base of the junction unmatched. The CDR3 spans 13 residues. The germline CDR1 and CDR2 sequences are MNHNS and SASEGT. CDR3 sequence reads: CASRGQVNTEAFF. The CDR3 DNA sequence: TGTGCCAGCAGAGGACAGGTGAACACTGAAGCTTTCTTT.

The gene calls are TRBV10-3 and TRBJ1-1; 7 bases line up with TRBD1. The CDR3 is made up of 16 amino acids. V lost 2 bases to trimming and J lost 5 bases; unmatched junction nucleotides: 11. CDR1 is ENHRY, CDR2 SYGVKD, per germline. The chain's CDR3 is CAISEGGRGRGTEAFF. The CDR3, as DNA: TGTGCCATCAGTGAGGGAGGAAGGGGGCGAGGGACTGAAGCTTTCTTT.

This clone was recorded once. The chain is built from TRBV2 and TRBJ2-7, with TRBD2 identical over 7 bases. With V trimmed by 1 base and J by 4 bases, 7 bases remained unmatched. The CDR3 length is 15 residues. Germline V gene sequence: CDR1 SNHLY, CDR2 FYNNEI. The CDR3 DNA reads TGTGCCAGCAGTGAAGAAGGCGGGGGATCATACGAGCAGTACTTC. The encoded protein is CASSEEGGGSYEQYF.

The J gene is TRBJ2-2, the V gene TRBV27; no firm D call. The CDR3 runs to 13 residues. V was cut by 5 bases and J by 4 bases, with 8 bases left in between. The germline V gene has CDR1 MNHEY and CDR2 SMNVEV (reference sequence). The CDR3 loop is CASSLRFTGELFF. For the CDR3, the DNA is TGTGCCAGCAGTCTCCGTTTCACCGGGGAGCTGTTTTTT.

The V call is TRBV6-4, the J call TRBJ2-5, with 8 nucleotides matching TRBD1. The CDR3 is 20 amino acids. The V gene's germline CDR1 is MRHNA and CDR2 SNTAGT. After removal of 2 bases from V and 1 base from J, the junction contained 18 bases not matched to a gene. CDR3 nucleotides: TGTGCCAGCAGTGACGCTAATGACAGGGGTCCCCTCCCCTTCCAAGAGACCCAGTACTTC. It is translated as CASSDANDRGPLPFQETQYF.

J is TRBJ1-3 and V is TRBV5-1, with TRBD1 matching 7 bases. There are 14 residues in the CDR3. Germline assignment: CDR1 SGHRS and CDR2 YFSETQ. V was clipped by 4 bases and J by 7 bases; unmatched bases: 8. CDR3 DNA sequence: TGCGCCAGCAGCACGGACAGGCTTCGGAACACCATATATTTT. Its translation is CASSTDRLRNTIYF.

This clone appeared a few times. This chain uses TRBV6-5 with TRBJ1-1; TRBD1 is a possible D gene (6 bases). The CDR3 spans 15 residues. The V and J ends lost 2 bases and 0 bases respectively, with 10 bases between them. Germline CDR1 MNHEY, CDR2 SVGAGI. The CDR3: CASSYGGAMNTEAFF. CDR3 bases: TGTGCCAGCAGTTACGGGGGGGCGATGAACACTGAAGCTTTCTTT.

The CDR3 nucleotides read TGTGCCTGGTCTTGGGGGGGGAAAAACACTGAAGCTTTCTTT. Amino acid sequence: CAWSWGGKNTEAFF. The chain links TRBV30 to TRBJ1-1; TRBD1 might be the D (5 bases). Germline V gene sequence: CDR1 GTSNPN, CDR2 SVGIG (reference sequence). The CDR3 has 14 residues. With 5 bases removed from V and 2 bases from J, the gap between germline ends came to 15 bases.

The chain carries TRBV2 and TRBJ2-3; TRBD2 aligns across 12 bases. This CDR3 has 12 residues. Trimming at V came to 11 bases and at J to 6 bases, leaving 3 bases not matched to a gene. Germline assignment: CDR1 SNHLY and CDR2 FYNNEI. This CDR3 reads CAGGTSGDTQYF. The CDR3 nucleotides are TGTGCCGGGGGGACTAGCGGGGATACGCAGTATTTT.

The V call is TRBV5-5, the J call TRBJ1-4; D gene unclear. Trimming shortened V by 0 bases and J by 4 bases, and 7 bases separated the two germline ends. Germline V gives CDR1 SGHKS, CDR2 YYEKEE (reference sequence). The CDR3 is 14 residues long. In DNA form, the CDR3 reads TGTGCCAGCAGCTTGGGTTGGCTTAATGAAAAACTGTTTTTT. It translates to CASSLGWLNEKLFF.

The chain employs TRBV7-2 and TRBJ1-1, with a tentative D call TRBD1 (5 bases). This CDR3 is built from 16 residues. The germline gives CDR1 SGHTA, CDR2 FQGNSA. V lost 0 bases to trimming and J lost 4 bases, with 15 bases between them. The CDR3 loop reads CASSLADKPWSTEAFF. Written as DNA, the CDR3 is TGTGCCAGCAGCTTAGCGGACAAACCTTGGAGCACTGAAGCTTTCTTT. The variable domain in full, with the rest retrieved from reference TRBV7-2 and TRBJ1-1, is GAGVSQSPSNKVTEKGKDVELRCDPISGHTALYWYRQSLGQGLEFLIYFQGNSAPDKSGLPSDRFSAERTGGSVSTLTIQRTQQEDSAVYLCASSLADKPWSTEAFFGQGTRLTVV.

This clone was counted a few times. This chain links TRBV6-5 with TRBJ2-7; D perhaps matches TRBD2 (5 bases). This CDR3 comprises 13 residues. Germline assignment: CDR1 MNHEY and CDR2 SVGAGI. Trimming cost V 6 bases and J 0 bases, with 9 bases left between them. CDR3 in DNA: TGTGCCAGCAGGACGGGAAGCTCCTACGAGCAGTACTTC. Protein product: CASRTGSSYEQYF.

This clone has just one count. The rearrangement uses TRBV10-3 and TRBJ2-2; tentative D call: TRBD1 (5 bases). Per the germline V gene, CDR1 is ENHRY and CDR2 is SYGVKD. V was clipped by 3 bases and J by 1 base, with 9 bases between them. The CDR3 extends over 15 amino acids. The CDR3 sequence: CAISDRDGNTGELFF. DNA of the CDR3: TGTGCCATCAGTGACAGGGATGGGAACACCGGGGAGCTGTTTTTT.

This clone was counted a single time. The rearrangement joins TRBV9 to TRBJ1-1; D gene uncertain. Between the trimmed V and J ends, which lost 0 bases and 6 bases, there was a span of 15 bases. Looked up from germline, CDR1 is SGDLS and CDR2 is YYNGEE. The CDR3 has 15 residues. In nucleotides, the CDR3 is TGTGCCAGCAGCGTAGTAGGAGGCTTTGGGGCTGAAGCTTTCTTT. Residues: CASSVVGGFGAEAFF. Together with reference TRBV9 and TRBJ1-1, the CDR3 gives the full variable domain: DSGVTQTPKHLITATGQRVTLRCSPRSGDLSVYWYQQSLDQGLQFLIQYYNGEERAKGNILERFSAQQFPDLHSELNLSSLELGDSALYFCASSVVGGFGAEAFFGQGTRLTVV.

The genes are TRBV5-1 and TRBJ1-4; TRBD1 matches at 9 bases. CDR1 SGHRS and CDR2 YFSETQ come from the germline V gene. The J segment lost 4 bases and the V segment lost 6 bases, leaving 7 bases of the junction unmatched. The CDR3 covers 15 residues. CDR3 bases: TGCGCCAGCACCGGGGGACAGGGTAATAATGAAAAACTGTTTTTT. This translates into CASTGGQGNNEKLFF.

The chain uses TRBV6-5 and TRBJ1-1; the D gene is possibly TRBD1 (6 bases). V shed 4 bases and J shed 4 bases, with 16 bases lying between them. The CDR3 spans 15 residues. In germline, CDR1 is MNHEY, CDR2 SVGAGI. CDR3 residues: CASSSLAQGSTEAFF. CDR3 nucleotide sequence: TGTGCCAGCAGTTCTCTTGCACAGGGATCCACTGAAGCTTTCTTT.